These T cell receptor beta chains were read from a single sample in a study of shared clonotypes between healthy human individuals. Here immunoSEQ multiplex PCR was the method, and the copy in TCRdb shows in-frame clones only, minus some. The top ten clones hold around 24% of a sample with approximately 810,000 clones, about 91% of them seen once. Material: naive CD8+ T cells sorted from blood. These receptors all come from a man in his thirties or forties in good health. The CDR3 runs from the conserved cysteine through the conserved F or W. A D gene is named only where the DNA matches it firmly. Clone size, where shown, is once, few, many, or a class for clones that have expanded.

abundance	len	j_gene	v_gene	d_gene	CDR3nt	CDR3aa
-	14	TRBJ2-7	TRBV7-2	-	TGTGCCAGCAGCTTAGACGGGACCCCTGGCGAGCAGTACTTC	CASSLDGTPGEQYF
-	15	TRBJ2-5	TRBV28	-	TGTGCCAGCAGTTCCTCACGGCAGGGAAGAGAGACCCAGTACTTC	CASSSSRQGRETQYF
-	11	TRBJ2-7	TRBV19	TRBD1	TGTGCCACCGGGACAGCTGGGGAGCAGTACTTC	CATGTAGEQYF
-	18	TRBJ2-5	TRBV18	-	TGTGCCAGCTCACCGGGGCCTACAGTCAACTACCCTCAAGAGACCCAGTACTTC	CASSPGPTVNYPQETQYF
-	13	TRBJ2-7	TRBV19	-	TGTGCCAGTAGTCCGGACAACTCCTACGAGCAGTACTTC	CASSPDNSYEQYF
-	15	TRBJ2-1	TRBV30	-	TGTGCCTGGAGTAGACGGGATAACTCCTACAATGAGCAGTTCTTC	CAWSRRDNSYNEQFF
-	14	TRBJ1-3	TRBV7-9	-	TGTGCCCCAGAAACCCTAGTTTCTGGAAACACCATATATTTT	CAPETLVSGNTIYF
once	15	TRBJ1-4	TRBV13	TRBD1	TGTGCCAGCAGCCTGACCGGGACAGGTGATGAAAAACTGTTTTTT	CASSLTGTGDEKLFF
-	13	TRBJ1-1	TRBV10-1	-	TGCGCCAGCAGTGAGACCAGGGTTACTGAAGCTTTCTTT	CASSETRVTEAFF
-	15	TRBJ2-1	TRBV6-5	-	TGTGCCAGCAGTTACGGTCAGGGGCCCCGAAATGAGCAGTTCTTC	CASSYGQGPRNEQFF
once	16	TRBJ2-7	TRBV14	-	TGTGCCAGCAGCCCGTTAGGTTCAGTAGTCTCTTACGAGCAGTACTTC	CASSPLGSVVSYEQYF
-	11	TRBJ2-1	TRBV2	-	TGTGCCACACGAGGGAGCAATGAGCAGTTCTTC	CATRGSNEQFF
-	13	TRBJ2-1	TRBV7-9	-	TGTGCCATAAACGCAGGGTCGGGTCCCGAGCAGTTCTTC	CAINAGSGPEQFF
-	14	TRBJ2-5	TRBV7-9	TRBD1	TGTGCCAGCAGCTTCCGGGACAGACAAGAGACCCAGTACTTC	CASSFRDRQETQYF
-	16	TRBJ1-2	TRBV5-1	TRBD1	TGCGCCAGCAGCTTGTACGGACAGGCCCTCGACTATGGCTACACCTTC	CASSLYGQALDYGYTF
-	15	TRBJ2-1	TRBV7-9	TRBD2	TGTGCCAGCAGCGGGACTAGCGGGAGTGGGAATGAGCAGTTCTTC	CASSGTSGSGNEQFF
-	12	TRBJ2-1	TRBV7-9	-	TGTGCCGGCAAACAGGGGAGGAATGAGCAGTTCTTC	CAGKQGRNEQFF